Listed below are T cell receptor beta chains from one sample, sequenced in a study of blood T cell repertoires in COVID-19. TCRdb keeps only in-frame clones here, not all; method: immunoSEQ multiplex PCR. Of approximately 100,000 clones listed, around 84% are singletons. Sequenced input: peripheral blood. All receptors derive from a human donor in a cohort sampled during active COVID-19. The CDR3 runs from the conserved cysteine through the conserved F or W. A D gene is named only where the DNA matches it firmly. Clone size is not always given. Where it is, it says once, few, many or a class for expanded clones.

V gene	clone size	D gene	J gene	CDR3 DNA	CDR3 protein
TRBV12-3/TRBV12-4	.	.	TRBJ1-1	TGTGCCAGCAGTTTTTCCAGGAACACTGAAGCTTTCTTT	CASSFSRNTEAFF
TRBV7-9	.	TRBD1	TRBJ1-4	TGTGCCAGCAGTCACAGGGGAGCTAATGAAAAACTGTTTTTT	CASSHRGANEKLFF
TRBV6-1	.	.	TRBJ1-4	TGTGCCAGCAGTGAATGGGGCAGCTCGGATGAAAAACTGTTTTTT	CASSEWGSSDEKLFF
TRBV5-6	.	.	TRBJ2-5	TGTGCCAGCAGCTCCCGACAGATCCAAGAGACCCAGTACTTC	CASSSRQIQETQYF
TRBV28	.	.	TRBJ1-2	TGTGCCAGCAGTTTGCCCGGGTATGGCTACACCTTC	CASSLPGYGYTF
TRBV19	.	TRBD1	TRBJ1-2	TGTGCCAGTAGAGGGACAGGGGGCGTGAGTGGCTACACCTTC	CASRGTGGVSGYTF
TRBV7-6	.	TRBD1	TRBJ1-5	TGTGCCAGCAGCCGCGACAGGGGAGGCCAGCCCCAGCATTTT	CASSRDRGGQPQHF
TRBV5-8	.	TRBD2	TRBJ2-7	TGTGCCAGCAGCTGGGTAGCGGGGGCCTCCTACGAGCAGTACTTC	CASSWVAGASYEQYF
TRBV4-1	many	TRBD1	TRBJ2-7	TGCGCCAGCAGCCAAGAGGGACAGGGGTATGTCAAGCAGTACTTC	CASSQEGQGYVKQYF
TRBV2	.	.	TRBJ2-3	TGTGCCAGCAGCGCAACTCCCAAGACGGGTGATACGCAGTATTTT	CASSATPKTGDTQYF
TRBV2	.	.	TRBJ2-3	TGTGCCAGCAGCCCCCAGGGGGCGGGAGGCACAGATACGCAGTATTTT	CASSPQGAGGTDTQYF
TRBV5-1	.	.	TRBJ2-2	TGCGCCAGCAGCTTGGCCCCGGGTGGCACCGGGGAGCTGTTTTTT	CASSLAPGGTGELFF
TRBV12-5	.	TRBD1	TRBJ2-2	TGTGCTAGTGGTTTGGTACAGGGGGTTACCGGGGAGCTGTTTTTT	CASGLVQGVTGELFF
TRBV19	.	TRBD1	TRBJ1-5	TGTGCCAGTAGAGCCGACAGGGGCAATCAGCCCCAGCATTTT	CASRADRGNQPQHF
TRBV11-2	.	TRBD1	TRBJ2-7	TGTGCCAGCAGCCCCGGGACAGGGGTATCCTACGAGCAGTACTTC	CASSPGTGVSYEQYF
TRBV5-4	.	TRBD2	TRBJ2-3	TGTGCCAGCAGCCCCAAGGTGGGGGGGGTTAGCACAGATACGCAGTATTTT	CASSPKVGGVSTDTQYF
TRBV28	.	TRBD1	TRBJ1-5	TGTGCCAGCAGAACAGGGGGCTACAATCAGCCCCAGCATTTT	CASRTGGYNQPQHF
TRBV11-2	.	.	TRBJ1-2	TGTGCCAGCAGCTTAGATCGAAAGGGGCCCTATGGCTACACCTTC	CASSLDRKGPYGYTF
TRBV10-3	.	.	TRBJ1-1	TGTGCCATCAGAGGAGGGGGAGGGGGGACTGAAGCTTTCTTT	CAIRGGGGGTEAFF
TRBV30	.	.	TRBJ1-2	TGTGCCGGAACAGGGAGTAACTATGGCTACACCTTC	CAGTGSNYGYTF
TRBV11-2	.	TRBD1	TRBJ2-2	TGTGCCAGCAGCTTAGAAGGGGCAGGGGGCACCGGGGAGCTGTTTTTT	CASSLEGAGGTGELFF
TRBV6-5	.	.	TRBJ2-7	TGTGCCAGCAGTTTCGCCGGGACAACCGAGCAGTACTTC	CASSFAGTTEQYF
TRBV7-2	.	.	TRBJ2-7	TGTGCCAGCAGCTTAGTAAGGGGGGGCCACGAGCAGTACTTC	CASSLVRGGHEQYF
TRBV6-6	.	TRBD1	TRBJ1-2	TGTGCCAGCAGTTACGCCGGGACAGGGTTGTATGGCTACACCTTC	CASSYAGTGLYGYTF
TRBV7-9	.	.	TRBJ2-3	TGTGCCAGCAGCCCGCGGAGGGGATCGCAGTATTTT	CASSPRRGSQYF
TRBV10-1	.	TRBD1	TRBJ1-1	TGCGCCACCCGACAGGGATGGAACACTGAAGCTTTCTTT	CATRQGWNTEAFF
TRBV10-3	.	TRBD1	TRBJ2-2	TGTGCCATCAGTCCGAGGGGAGACAGGGGTGACACCGGGGAGCTGTTTTTT	CAISPRGDRGDTGELFF
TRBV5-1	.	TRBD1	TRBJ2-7	TGCGCCAGCAGCACCTGGACAGGGGTCAACGAGCAGTACTTC	CASSTWTGVNEQYF
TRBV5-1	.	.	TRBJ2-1	TGCGCCAGCAGCGCCTCAGGGGCTTCCTACAATGAGCAGTTCTTC	CASSASGASYNEQFF
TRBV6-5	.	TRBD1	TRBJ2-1	TGTGCCAGCAGTTACTCCGGGACAGACTACAATGAGCAGTTCTTC	CASSYSGTDYNEQFF
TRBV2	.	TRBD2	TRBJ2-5	TGTGCCAGCAGTGAACCGGGACTAAAAGAGACCCAGTACTTC	CASSEPGLKETQYF
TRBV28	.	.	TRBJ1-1	TGTGCCAGCAGTTTACTAAACACTGAAGCTTTCTTT	CASSLLNTEAFF
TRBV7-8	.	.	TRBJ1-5	TGTGCCAGCAGCTTAGAAGGAGGGCTGCTCAATCAGCCCCAGCATTTT	CASSLEGGLLNQPQHF
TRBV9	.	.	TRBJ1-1	TGTGCCAGCAGCGTAGGACAGCACACTGAAGCTTTCTTT	CASSVGQHTEAFF
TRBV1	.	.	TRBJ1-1	TGCACCAGCAGCCAAGATCAGGGGTTTGAAGCTTTCTTT	CTSSQDQGFEAFF
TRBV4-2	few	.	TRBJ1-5	TGTGCCAGCAGCCAAGACACGGGAAGCAATCAGCCCCAGCATTTT	CASSQDTGSNQPQHF
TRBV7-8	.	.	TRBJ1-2	TGTGCCAGCAGCCCCTCGAGGGGCTACACCTTC	CASSPSRGYTF
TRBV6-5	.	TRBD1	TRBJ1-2	TGTGCCAGCAGCAGGGGGAACTATGGCTACACCTTC	CASSRGNYGYTF
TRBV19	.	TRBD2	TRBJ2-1	TGTGCCAGTACCCGCCGACCTAGCGGGGGGAGCTCCTACAATGAGCAGTTCTTC	CASTRRPSGGSSYNEQFF
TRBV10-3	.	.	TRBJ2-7	TGTGCCATCAGGCGGGACAGCTCCTACGAGCAGTACTTC	CAIRRDSSYEQYF
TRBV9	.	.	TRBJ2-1	TGTGCCAGCTCTAGGGACTATGAGCAGTTCTTC	CASSRDYEQFF
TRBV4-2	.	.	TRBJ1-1	TGTGCCAGCAGCCAAGAAACACACGGAGGCTACCTTGAAGCTTTCTTT	CASSQETHGGYLEAFF
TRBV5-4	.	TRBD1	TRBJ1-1	TGTGCCAGCAGCTCCCGTACCGGGACAGTTACTGAAGCTTTCTTT	CASSSRTGTVTEAFF
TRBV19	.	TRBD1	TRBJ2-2	TGTGCCAGTAGTATTTACCCCAAGGGGGCCAACACCGGGGAGCTGTTTTTT	CASSIYPKGANTGELFF
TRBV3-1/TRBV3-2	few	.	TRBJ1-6	TGTGCCAGCAGCCAAGGGGGCAGCGTAGGGAATTCACCCCTCCACTTT	CASSQGGSVGNSPLHF
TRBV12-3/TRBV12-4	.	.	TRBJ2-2	TGTGCCAGCAGTTTAGCGGCCCCCGGGGAGCTGTTTTTT	CASSLAAPGELFF
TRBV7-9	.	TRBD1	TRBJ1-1	TGTGCCAGCAGCTCCTACCCCAACAGGGGCGAAAAAGCTTTCTTT	CASSSYPNRGEKAFF
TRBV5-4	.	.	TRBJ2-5	TGTGCCAGCAGCTTAGGGACATTACAAGAGACCCAGTACTTC	CASSLGTLQETQYF
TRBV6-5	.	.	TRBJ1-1	TGTGCCAGCCATTCGGAGGGTGGGTACACTGAAGCTTTCTTT	CASHSEGGYTEAFF
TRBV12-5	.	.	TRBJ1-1	TGTGCTAGTGGTTTGGTCGTCGGGAGTGAAGCTTTCTTT	CASGLVVGSEAFF
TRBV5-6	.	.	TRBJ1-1	TGTGCCAGCAGCTTGAGGGGGACTGAAGCTTTCTTT	CASSLRGTEAFF
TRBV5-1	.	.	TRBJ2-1	TGCGCCAGCAGCTTGGCCAGCGAGGCGTTCTTC	CASSLASEAFF
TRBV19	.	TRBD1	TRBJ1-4	TGTGCCAGTAGTATTGGGGACAGGGGTGGAAAACTGTTTTTT	CASSIGDRGGKLFF
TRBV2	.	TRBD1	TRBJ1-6	TGTGCCAGCACCCTTGGACAGGTCCTTAATTCACCCCTCCACTTT	CASTLGQVLNSPLHF